This TCR beta chain emerged from a study of blood T cells in healthy people across ages. Study outcomes and limitations: Greater diversity and more naive CD4+ cells were seen in long-lived donors than in aged donors. Older age went with lower TCR beta diversity per million T cells, in a roughly linear way.

The CDR3 is 14 residues long. Trimming removed 4 bases at V and 5 bases at J, with 12 bases between. The germline V gene has CDR1 LGHDT and CDR2 YNNKEL (reference sequence). About this clonotype: The antigen is not known.

For the second PCR, which ran for roughly 6 to 12 cycles, a sample-barcoded 5' primer and a J-beta primer mix were used. Each cDNA molecule was tagged by a template-switch adaptor that had 12 random nucleotides. TCRdb itself ran the 5' RACE reads through MiXCR, one entry per CDR3 protein. This sample has about 630,000 distinct CDR3 sequences, with around 20% found just once. The source is a man in his 70s in good health. This rearrangement joins TRBV3-1 to TRBJ2-1; tentatively, D is TRBD1 or TRBD2 (5 bases each). Input material: blood. As DNA, the CDR3 is TGTGCCAGCAGCCCTTGGGGGTCGGACAATGAGCAGTTCTTC. Encoded protein: CASSPWGSDNEQFF.